The 25 T cell receptor beta chains below all came from one sample that was sequenced in a study of blood T cells in healthy people across ages. Next came a second PCR, run for about 6 to 11 cycles, which used a sample-barcoded 5' primer along with a J-beta primer mix. TCRdb passed the 5' RACE reads through MiXCR, listing each CDR3 protein once. This sample has about 750,000 distinct CDR3 sequences, with about 55% found just once. The sequenced sample was blood. These receptors all stem from a man older than 75 in good health.

J is TRBJ1-1 and V is TRBV3-1; D remains ambiguous. This CDR3 is built from 14 residues. Per germline, CDR1 LGHDT and CDR2 YNNKEL (reference sequence). With 3 bases removed from V and 9 bases from J, the gap between germline ends came to 17 bases. Here the CDR3 DNA reads TGTGCCAGCAGCCAGCTGGTGGGCGGGGTGCAAGCTTTCTTT. This gives the protein CASSQLVGGVQAFF.

The chain uses TRBV6-6 and TRBJ1-3; the D gene is possibly TRBD1 (5 bases). Germline V gene data show CDR1 as MNHNY and CDR2 as SVGAGI (reference sequence). The CDR3 runs 14 residues. Between the trimmed V and J ends, which lost 0 bases and 8 bases, there was a span of 11 bases. DNA for the CDR3: TGTGCCAGCAGTTACTCGGGGGTGTCGGACACCATATATTTT. It yields the protein CASSYSGVSDTIYF.

This rearrangement joins TRBV11-3 to TRBJ2-1; the match to TRBD2 covers 7 bases. Germline V gives CDR1 SGHNT, CDR2 YENEEA. The CDR3 is made up of 16 amino acids. The junction had 8 bases not matched to a gene; V was cut back by 5 bases and J by 1 base. CDR3 coding DNA: TGTGCCAGCAGCGACCTAGCGGCCTCATCCTACAATGAGCAGTTCTTC. Translated: CASSDLAASSYNEQFF.

V and J are TRBV10-3 and TRBJ2-7, with D possibly called TRBD1 or TRBD2 (6 bases each). The CDR3 spans 15 residues. Trimming cost V 0 bases and J 2 bases, with 11 bases left between them. CDR1 and CDR2 from the germline V gene are ENHRY and SYGVKD. In DNA, the CDR3 is TGTGCCATCAGTGAGTCGGGGGCGGGACCCTACGAGCAGTACTTC. It specifies CAISESGAGPYEQYF.

The chain's CDR3 is CASSLAPGPRMEQYF. The CDR3 DNA reads TGTGCCAGCAGCTTAGCCCCGGGACCCCGAATGGAGCAGTACTTC. This sequence joins TRBV7-3 and TRBJ2-7; D is perhaps TRBD1 or TRBD2 (5 bases each). The CDR3 extends over 15 amino acids. Trimming stripped 2 bases from V and 7 bases from J, with 18 bases between. CDR1 is SGHTA and CDR2 is FQGTGA in the germline V gene. The variable domain in full, with the rest retrieved from reference TRBV7-3 and TRBJ2-7, is GAGVSQTPSNKVTEKGKYVELRCDPISGHTALYWYRQSLGQGPEFLIYFQGTGAADDSGLPNDRFFAVRPEGSVSTLKIQRTERGDSAVYLCASSLAPGPRMEQYFGPGTRLTVT.

V usage is TRBV12-3 or TRBV12-4 and J usage is TRBJ1-5; D may be TRBD1 (5 bases). The CDR3 has 14 residues. Trimming left V 6 bases short and J 7 bases short, with 16 bases between. The CDR3 sequence: CASSPDLGGQPQHF. In DNA form, the CDR3 reads TGTGCCAGCAGCCCCGATCTGGGGGGGCAGCCCCAGCATTTT.

The V gene is TRBV7-3, the J gene TRBJ1-4; D unresolved. This CDR3 spans 13 amino acids. CDR1 SGHTA and CDR2 FQGTGA come from the germline V gene. Deletions cut 1 base from V and 8 bases from J, with 8 bases between. CDR3 DNA: TGTGCCAGCAGCTTAATATCCGGCGAAAAACTGTTTTTT. It encodes CASSLISGEKLFF.

The rearrangement uses TRBV6-1 and TRBJ1-4; TRBD1 matches at 8 bases. Germline V gives CDR1 MNHNS, CDR2 SASEGT. This CDR3 spans 15 amino acids. V was clipped by 5 bases and J by 8 bases; unmatched bases: 10. The CDR3 bases are TGTGCCAGCAGTCCTAAAAGGGACAGGACCGAAAAACTGTTTTTT. Translating it yields CASSPKRDRTEKLFF.

This chain joins TRBV2 and TRBJ2-6, with D unclear. With 10 bases removed from V and 1 base from J, the gap between germline ends came to 8 bases. This CDR3 region has 13 residues. The germline gives CDR1 SNHLY, CDR2 FYNNEI. In DNA, the CDR3 is TGTGCCACTTCTAAATCTGGGGCCAACGTCCTGACTTTC. The encoded protein is CATSKSGANVLTF.

The chain carries TRBV9 and TRBJ2-5; D is unclear. Germline V gene lookup returns CDR1 SGDLS and CDR2 YYNGEE. V lost 4 bases and J 11 bases, leaving 18 bases between the germline ends. The CDR3 runs 13 residues. CDR3 sequence: CASSPNSYNEQYF. CDR3 coding DNA: TGTGCCAGCAGCCCTAATTCCTACAATGAGCAGTACTTC.

J is TRBJ2-1 and V is TRBV12-3 or TRBV12-4, with D possibly matching TRBD2 (6 bases). Trimming stripped 6 bases from V and 5 bases from J, with 17 bases between. The CDR3 contains 15 residues. CDR3 sequence reads: CASSSSLAGNNEQFF. The CDR3 DNA is TGTGCCAGCAGCTCCTCCTTGGCGGGAAACAATGAGCAGTTCTTC.

The chain joins TRBV18 to TRBJ2-3; D is ambiguous. CDR3 length: 15 residues. Trimming took off 0 bases at V and 1 base at J, with 8 bases between the two ends. CDR1 and CDR2 (germline): KGHSH, LQKENI. CDR3: CASSPPGGRTDTQYF. The CDR3 nucleotides read TGTGCCAGCTCACCACCGGGCGGACGCACAGATACGCAGTATTTT.

Only one count was recorded for this clonotype. The final CDR3 position lacks the conserved phenylalanine or tryptophan, pointing to a likely read error. This sequence joins TRBV7-9 and TRBJ2-7, with a tentative D call TRBD2 (6 bases). V shed 1 base and J shed 2 bases, with 15 bases lying between them. Per the germline V gene, CDR1 is SEHNR and CDR2 is FQNEAQ (reference sequence). The CDR3 is 16 residues long. CDR3 coding DNA: TGTGCCAGCAGCTTAGGATCCCGCGGGAACCCCTACGAGCAGTACTTA. This encodes CASSLGSRGNPYEQYL.

This clonotype was seen just once. This chain joins TRBV7-2 and TRBJ1-4; D is unclear. Germline values: CDR1 SGHTA, CDR2 FQGNSA. V was pared by 2 bases and J by 6 bases, with 10 bases between. The CDR3 extends over 14 amino acids. The CDR3 sequence is CASSLSKAYEKLFF. The CDR3 DNA is TGTGCCAGCAGCTTATCGAAAGCATATGAAAAACTGTTTTTT.

This rearrangement joins TRBV6-5 to TRBJ2-4; 14 nucleotides match TRBD2. The J call is in doubt because the DNA end fits TRBJ2-7 better. Germline V gene data show CDR1 as MNHEY and CDR2 as SVGAGI. The CDR3 contains 16 residues. This CDR3 reads CASSYFGTSGSSEQYF. In nucleotides, the CDR3 is TGTGCCAGCAGTTACTTTGGGACTAGCGGGAGCAGCGAGCAGTACTTC.

The rearrangement links TRBV4-1 to TRBJ2-7, with 7 bases lining up with TRBD1. The CDR3 is made up of 14 amino acids. Losses at the gene ends were 2 bases for V and 4 bases for J; bases not matched to a gene: 5. Germline loops: CDR1 MGHRA, CDR2 YSYEKL. CDR3 residues: CASSQRQGFYEQYF. In DNA form, the CDR3 reads TGCGCCAGCAGCCAAAGACAGGGATTTTACGAGCAGTACTTC.

This clonotype was seen a handful of times. This chain uses TRBV6-1 with TRBJ2-6, with 8 bases fitting TRBD2. The CDR3 has 16 amino acids. Germline V lookup: CDR1 MNHNS, CDR2 SASEGT. V gave up 6 bases and J gave up 2 bases; unmatched junction bases: 6. CDR3 protein: CASRQTAGAGANVLTF. DNA of the CDR3: TGTGCCAGCAGGCAGACAGCGGGAGCTGGGGCCAACGTCCTGACTTTC.

V usage is TRBV7-2 and J usage is TRBJ1-2; 7 bases are a match to TRBD1. Trimming at V came to 4 bases and at J to 8 bases, leaving 10 bases not matched to a gene. Germline loops: CDR1 SGHTA, CDR2 FQGNSA. The CDR3 covers 14 residues. CDR3 sequence reads: CASSSGQDYKGYTF. Written as DNA, the CDR3 is TGTGCCAGCAGCTCTGGACAGGACTACAAAGGCTACACCTTC.

The chain is built from TRBV29-1 and TRBJ2-7; D is undetermined. Between the trimmed V and J ends, which lost 5 bases and 0 bases, there was a span of 8 bases. The length of the CDR3 is 12 residues. Germline assignment: CDR1 SQVTM and CDR2 ANQGSEA. The CDR3 DNA reads as TGCAGCGTTCAAGGCAGCTCCTACGAGCAGTACTTC. This gives the protein CSVQGSSYEQYF.

With regard to this clonotype: Sequence at one end of the junction differs from germline and may be a read error. This chain connects TRBV18 to TRBJ2-3; D not certain. This CDR3 spans 13 amino acids. The germline gives CDR1 KGHSH, CDR2 LQKENI. CDR3 in amino acids: CVSSPVPTDTQYF. For the CDR3, the DNA is TGTGTCAGCTCACCTGTCCCCACAGATACGCAGTATTTT.

V usage is TRBV4-1 and J usage is TRBJ1-1; TRBD1 is a possible D gene (5 bases). Trimming removed 3 bases at V and 0 bases at J, with 17 bases between. There are 17 residues in the CDR3. CDR1 and CDR2 (germline): MGHRA, YSYEKL. The CDR3 nucleotides read TGCGCCAGCAGCCATCTCCCTCGGGGACGGGTGAACACTGAAGCTTTCTTT. This translates into CASSHLPRGRVNTEAFF.

Note on this clonotype: One end of the junction fails to match germline, which may point to a read error. The V and J genes are TRBV12-5 and TRBJ1-5; D is undetermined. The length of the CDR3 is 13 residues. The germline V gene has CDR1 LGHNT and CDR2 FRNRAP. The CDR3 protein is CATSIGDNQSQHF. The DNA of the CDR3 is TGTGCTACCAGCATTGGCGATAATCAGTCCCAGCATTTT.

The V gene is TRBV5-1, the J gene TRBJ1-2; D not certain. The CDR3 is made up of 12 amino acids. Germline V gene lookup returns CDR1 SGHRS and CDR2 YFSETQ. V lost 2 bases and J 8 bases, leaving 10 bases between the germline ends. CDR3 loop: CASSLGRAGYTF. CDR3 bases: TGCGCCAGCAGCTTAGGTCGAGCCGGCTACACCTTC.

The chain employs TRBV7-8 and TRBJ1-2; D perhaps matches TRBD1 (5 bases). The CDR3 is made up of 14 amino acids. V was pared by 5 bases and J by 6 bases, with 16 bases between. Per germline, CDR1 SGHVS and CDR2 FQNEAQ. CDR3 residues: CASSPGSWGDGYTF. DNA for the CDR3: TGTGCCAGCAGCCCCGGGTCCTGGGGCGATGGCTACACCTTC.

V usage is TRBV28 and J usage is TRBJ2-3; the D is unclear. This CDR3 has 15 amino acids. Germline CDR1 is MDHEN and CDR2 is SYDVKM. Trimming left V 7 bases short and J 4 bases short, with 18 bases between. The CDR3 sequence: CASTSGHLKADTQYF. Written as DNA, the CDR3 is TGTGCCAGCACCTCCGGGCATCTAAAGGCAGATACGCAGTATTTT. The entire variable domain, with the rest obtained from reference TRBV28 and TRBJ2-3, is as follows: DVKVTQSSRYLVKRTGEKVFLECVQDMDHENMFWYRQDPGLGLRLIYFSYDVKMKEKGDIPEGYSVSREKKERFSLILESASTNQTSMYLCASTSGHLKADTQYFGPGTRLTVL.